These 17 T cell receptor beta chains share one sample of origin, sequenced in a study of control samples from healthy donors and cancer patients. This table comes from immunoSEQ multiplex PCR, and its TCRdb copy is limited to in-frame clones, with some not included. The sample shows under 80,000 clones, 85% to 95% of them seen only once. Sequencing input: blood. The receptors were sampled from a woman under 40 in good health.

Here the CDR3 DNA reads TGCAGTGCTACAACAGGGAGTGAGCAGTACTTC. Protein: CSATTGSEQYF. The chain carries TRBV20-1 and TRBJ2-7; D might be TRBD1 (6 bases). This CDR3 region has 11 residues. V lost 4 bases to trimming and J lost 7 bases, with 11 bases between them. The germline CDR1 and CDR2 sequences are DFQATT and SNEGSKA (reference sequence).

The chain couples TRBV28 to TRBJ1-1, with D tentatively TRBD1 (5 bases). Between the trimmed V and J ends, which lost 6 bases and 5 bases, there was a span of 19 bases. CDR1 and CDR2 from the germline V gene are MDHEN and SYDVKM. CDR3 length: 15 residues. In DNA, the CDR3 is TGTGCCAGCAGCGGAGGGGTGACGGGGTGGACTGAAGCTTTCTTT. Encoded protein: CASSGGVTGWTEAFF.

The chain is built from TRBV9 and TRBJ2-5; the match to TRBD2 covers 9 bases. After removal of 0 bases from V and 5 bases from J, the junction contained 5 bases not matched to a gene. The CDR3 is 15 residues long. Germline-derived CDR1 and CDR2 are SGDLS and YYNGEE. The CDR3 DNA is TGTGCCAGCAGCGTAGGTGGCGGGAGGGAGGAGACCCAGTACTTC. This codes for CASSVGGGREETQYF.

The CDR3 DNA reads TGTGCCAGCAGTCCAACTAATGAAAAACTGTTTTTT. Its translation: CASSPTNEKLFF. The gene calls are TRBV2 and TRBJ1-4; no firm D call. Germline V lookup: CDR1 SNHLY, CDR2 FYNNEI. The CDR3 has 12 amino acids. V lost 5 bases and J 0 bases, leaving 1 base between the germline ends. Supplemented by reference TRBV2 and TRBJ1-4, the full variable domain reads EPEVTQTPSHQVTQMGQEVILRCVPISNHLYFYWYRQILGQKVEFLVSFYNNEISEKSEIFDDQFSVERPDGSNFTLKIRSTKLEDSAMYFCASSPTNEKLFFGSGTQLSVL.

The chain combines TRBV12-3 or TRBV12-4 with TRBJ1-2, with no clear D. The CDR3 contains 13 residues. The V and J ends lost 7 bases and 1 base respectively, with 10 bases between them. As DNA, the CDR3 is TGTGCCAGCAAAAGTATAAATAACTATGGCTACACCTTC. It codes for CASKSINNYGYTF.

CDR3 in DNA: TGTGCCAGCAGCTTAGCTCGGTTTTCTGGGGCCAACGTCCTGACTTTC. It is translated as CASSLARFSGANVLTF. The chain has TRBV11-2 and TRBJ2-6; D is uncertain. This CDR3 is built from 16 residues. The germline V gene has CDR1 SGHAT and CDR2 FQNNGV. The germline V and J ends were trimmed by 1 base and 1 base, with 8 bases remaining between them.

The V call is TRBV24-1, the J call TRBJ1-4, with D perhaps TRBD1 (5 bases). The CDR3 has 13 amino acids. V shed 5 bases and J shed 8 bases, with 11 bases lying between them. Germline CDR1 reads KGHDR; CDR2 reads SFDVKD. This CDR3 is CATSAQGGEKLFF. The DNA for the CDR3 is TGTGCCACCAGTGCCCAGGGAGGGGAAAAACTGTTTTTT.

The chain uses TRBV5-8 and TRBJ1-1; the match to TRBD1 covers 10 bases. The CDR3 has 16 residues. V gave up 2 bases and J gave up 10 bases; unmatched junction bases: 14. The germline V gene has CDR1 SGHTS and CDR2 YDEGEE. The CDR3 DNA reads TGTGCCAGCAGCTTCTACGGGGACAGGGGTCGGTCAGGAGCTTTCTTT. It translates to CASSFYGDRGRSGAFF.

The CDR3 region has the DNA TGTGCTAGCAGCCACCATGTAAACTCCTACAATGAGCAGTTCTTC. Its translation is CASSHHVNSYNEQFF. This chain connects TRBV12-5 to TRBJ2-1, with D unresolved. CDR1 LGHNT and CDR2 FRNRAP come from the germline V gene. Trimming shortened V by 9 bases and J by 0 bases, and 15 bases separated the two germline ends. The CDR3 runs to 15 residues.

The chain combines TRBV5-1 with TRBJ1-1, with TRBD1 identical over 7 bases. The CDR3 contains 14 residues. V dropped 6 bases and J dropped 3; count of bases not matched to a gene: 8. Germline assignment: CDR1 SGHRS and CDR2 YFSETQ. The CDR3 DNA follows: TGCGCCAGCAAGGGGGCCCAGGGTGACACTGAAGCTTTCTTT. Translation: CASKGAQGDTEAFF.

The CDR3 DNA follows: TGTGCCAGCAGCTTGGTGGCAGGGTGGGAGACCCAGTACTTC. Translating it yields CASSLVAGWETQYF. The rearrangement uses TRBV5-6 and TRBJ2-5, with a possible D match to TRBD1 (5 bases). The germline V gene encodes CDR1 SGHDT and CDR2 YYEEEE. The CDR3 spans 14 residues. V lost 0 bases to trimming and J lost 5 bases, with 11 bases between them.

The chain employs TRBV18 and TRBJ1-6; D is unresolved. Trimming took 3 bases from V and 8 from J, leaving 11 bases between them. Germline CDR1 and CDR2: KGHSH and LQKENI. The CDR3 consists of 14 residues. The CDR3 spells CASSPRGVDSPLHF. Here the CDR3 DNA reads TGTGCCAGCTCACCCCGCGGGGTGGATTCACCCCTCCACTTT.

The CDR3 region is CASSEANSAQPQHF. CDR3 coding DNA: TGTGCCAGCAGTGAAGCCAATTCAGCTCAGCCCCAGCATTTT. The chain employs TRBV2 and TRBJ1-5, with D unclear. Trimming removed 0 bases from V and 6 bases from J, with 9 bases in between. Germline CDR1 SNHLY, CDR2 FYNNEI. CDR3 length: 14 amino acids.

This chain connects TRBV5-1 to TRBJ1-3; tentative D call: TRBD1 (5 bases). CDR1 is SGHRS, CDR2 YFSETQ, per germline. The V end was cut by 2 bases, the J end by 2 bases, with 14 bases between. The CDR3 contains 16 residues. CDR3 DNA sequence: TGCGCCAGCAGCTTAACCGGGGGTCTTACTGGAAACACCATATATTTT. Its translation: CASSLTGGLTGNTIYF.

The CDR3 nucleotides are TGCAGTGCTAGTCGGGACAGGGCGGGTGGAAACACCATATATTTT. This translates into CSASRDRAGGNTIYF. The chain recombines TRBV20-1 with TRBJ1-3; 9 nucleotides agree with TRBD1. CDR3 size: 15 residues. The germline V gene encodes CDR1 DFQATT and CDR2 SNEGSKA (reference sequence). Trimming took 3 bases from V and 3 from J; bases not matched to a gene: 6.

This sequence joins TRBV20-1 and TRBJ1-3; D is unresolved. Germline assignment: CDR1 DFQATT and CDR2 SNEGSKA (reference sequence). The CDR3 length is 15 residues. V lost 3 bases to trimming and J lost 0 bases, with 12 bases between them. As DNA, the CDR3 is TGCAGTGCTAGTGGTCCTTTTAGCTCTGGAAACACCATATATTTT. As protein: CSASGPFSSGNTIYF.

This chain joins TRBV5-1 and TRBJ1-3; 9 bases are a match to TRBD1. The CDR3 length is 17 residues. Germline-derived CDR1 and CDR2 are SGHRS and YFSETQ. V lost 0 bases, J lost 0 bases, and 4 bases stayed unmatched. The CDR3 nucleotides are TGCGCCAGCAGCTTGGAGGGACAGGGAAGCTCTGGAAACACCATATATTTT. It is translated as CASSLEGQGSSGNTIYF.